The clone carrying this T cell receptor beta chain was detected many times. The antigen is unknown. The sample originates from a study of T cells in Graves' hyperthyroidism and ophthalmopathy. Notes on the study in general: Appearing also in blood were most of the thyroid clonotypes expanded above 0.001.

RNA transcripts provided the source from which TCR beta CDR3 regions were amplified. The HTBI primer set served for first-round RT-PCR of the TCR CDR3. TCRdb used MiXCR to reprocess the multiplex PCR reads, holding one entry per CDR3 protein. Of 300,000 to 450,000 distinct CDR3 sequences in the sample, approximately 15% were seen once. V lost 4 bases to trimming and J lost 7 bases; unmatched junction nucleotides: 3. CDR3 length: 14 residues. Per the germline V gene, CDR1 is KGHSY and CDR2 is FQNENV. It was uncontrolled infection, other autoimmune disease, pregnancy or lactation that excluded patients. On the basis of clinical symptoms, serum thyroxine and TRAb, thyroid ultrasound and orbital computed tomography, diagnoses were made.

The rearrangement uses TRBV16 and TRBJ1-6; 8 nucleotides match TRBD1. The source of this sequence is a woman under 30 with Graves' hyperthyroidism that later progressed to Graves' ophthalmopathy. Material: blood. CDR3 protein: CASSRDRRNSPLHF. CDR3 in DNA: TGTGCCAGCAGCCGGGACAGGCGAAATTCACCCCTCCACTTT.